The clone carrying this T cell receptor (beta chain) was recorded many times. This entry belongs to a study of human T cells and chemical hapten exposure. Study information: The patient population, which was mostly female, had alopecia areata, totalis or universalis.

Germline V gene lookup returns CDR1 SQVTM and CDR2 ANQGSEA. V shed 8 bases and J shed 4 bases, with 0 bases lying between them. The CDR3 spans 8 residues. TCRdb passed the RACE reads through MiXCR, listing each CDR3 protein once. The sample records 95,000 or so distinct CDR3 sequences, about an eighth being singletons. Time point of the sample: patch test 2, 6 weeks after DPC sensitization. Treatment indicated: therapeutic diphenylcyclopropenone sensitization with weekly scalp DPC. The chain employs TRBV29-1 and TRBJ2-1; D gene ambiguous. The receptor's source is a woman aged 40 to 49 with alopecia areata. Some clones in this sample may be carry-over from other donors' samples. Sequencing used whole blood, obtained in connection with sensitization to the hapten diphenylcyclopropenone (DPC). This CDR3 reads CSYNEQFF. In DNA, the CDR3 is TGCAGCTACAATGAGCAGTTCTTC.